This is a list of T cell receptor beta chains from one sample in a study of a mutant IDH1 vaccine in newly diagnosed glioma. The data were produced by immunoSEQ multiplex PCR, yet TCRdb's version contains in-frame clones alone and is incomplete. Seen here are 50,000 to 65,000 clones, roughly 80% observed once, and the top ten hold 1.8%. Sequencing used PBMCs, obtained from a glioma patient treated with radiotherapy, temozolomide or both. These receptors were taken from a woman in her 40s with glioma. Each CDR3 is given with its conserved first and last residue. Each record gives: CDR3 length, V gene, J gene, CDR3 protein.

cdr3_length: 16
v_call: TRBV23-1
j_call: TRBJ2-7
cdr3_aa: CASSQHGTGEENEQYF

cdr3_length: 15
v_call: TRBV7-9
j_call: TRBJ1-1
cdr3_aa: CASSLDLRDDTEAFF

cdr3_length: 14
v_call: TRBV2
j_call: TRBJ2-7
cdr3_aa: CASYNPLVRYEQYF

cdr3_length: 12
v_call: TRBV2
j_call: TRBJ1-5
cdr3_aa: CASSDRSKPQHF

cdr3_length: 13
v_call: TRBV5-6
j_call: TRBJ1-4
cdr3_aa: CATEARGNEKLFF

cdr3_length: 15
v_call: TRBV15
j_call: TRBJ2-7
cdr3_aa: CATSRFGTGIGEQYF

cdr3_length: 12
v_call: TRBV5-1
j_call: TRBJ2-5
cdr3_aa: CASSFEQETQYF

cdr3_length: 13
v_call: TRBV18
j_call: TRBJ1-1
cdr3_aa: CASSPGVNTEAFF

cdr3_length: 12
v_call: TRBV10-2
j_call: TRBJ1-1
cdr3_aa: CASSENLYVAFF

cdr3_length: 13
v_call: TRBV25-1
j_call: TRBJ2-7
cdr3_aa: CASTRDRVYEQYF

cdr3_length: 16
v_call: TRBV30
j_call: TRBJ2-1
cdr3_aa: CAWSVPAGTVYNEQFF

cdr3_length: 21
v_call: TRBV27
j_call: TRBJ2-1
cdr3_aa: CASSLSPVLAGVRSSYNEQFF

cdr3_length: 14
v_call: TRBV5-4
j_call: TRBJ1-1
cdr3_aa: CASSSTGVNTEAFF

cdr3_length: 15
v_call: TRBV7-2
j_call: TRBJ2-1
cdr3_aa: CASSMGDRVRNEQFF

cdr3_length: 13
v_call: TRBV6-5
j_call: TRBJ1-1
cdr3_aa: CASSQIQGTEAFF